The 5 T cell receptor beta chains given below trace back to one sample, sequenced in a study of coeliac disease. This table comes from immunoSEQ multiplex PCR, and its TCRdb copy is limited to in-frame clones, with some not included. This sample has some 5,000 clones; 60% to 80% occur once, and the top ten carry roughly 12%. Sample: lamina propria lymphocytes from the gut. The receptors stem from a woman in her seventies with celiac disease.

This clone was counted a few times. The rearrangement joins TRBV7-2 to TRBJ2-1; D perhaps matches TRBD1 (6 bases). Germline V gene lookup returns CDR1 SGHTA and CDR2 FQGNSA. Trimming took 4 bases from V and 13 from J, leaving 14 bases between them. The CDR3 is made up of 12 amino acids. CDR3 amino acids: CASSYQGSAQFF. In DNA, the CDR3 is TGTGCCAGCAGCTATCAGGGGAGTGCCCAGTTCTTC.

The gene calls are TRBV2 and TRBJ2-3; TRBD1 matches 7 bases. CDR1 and CDR2 (germline): SNHLY, FYNNEI. The CDR3 spans 13 residues. With 4 bases clipped from V and 7 bases from J, the junction kept 5 bases outside the gene matches. CDR3 nucleotides: TGTGCCAGCAGTGGGCGACAGGGTAATACGCAGTATTTT. This translates into CASSGRQGNTQYF.

The chain is built from TRBV2 and TRBJ1-1; tentative D call: TRBD1 (5 bases). CDR1 SNHLY and CDR2 FYNNEI come from the germline V gene. The germline V and J ends were trimmed by 7 bases and 2 bases, with 14 bases remaining between them. This CDR3 is built from 14 residues. CDR3 bases: TGTGCCAGCAATTATGGGGCAGTCAACACTGAAGCTTTCTTT. Residues: CASNYGAVNTEAFF.

This clone turned up a few times. The rearrangement uses TRBV27 and TRBJ1-1; D remains unclear. Trimming took off 9 bases at V and 4 bases at J, with 15 bases between the two ends. The CDR3 totals 13 residues. Germline values: CDR1 MNHEY, CDR2 SMNVEV (reference sequence). The CDR3 coding sequence is TGTGCCAGTACCTACAGCCCCTTCACTGAAGCTTTCTTT. Translation gives CASTYSPFTEAFF.

The chain employs TRBV5-4 and TRBJ1-3, with D uncertain. Trimming removed 3 bases at V and 4 bases at J, with 8 bases between. Germline assignment: CDR1 SGHNT and CDR2 YYREEE (reference sequence). This CDR3 is built from 13 residues. DNA for the CDR3: TGTGCCAGCAGCTCGGGAAGAGGAAACACCATATATTTT. Translation gives CASSSGRGNTIYF.